This TCR beta chain stems from a study of post-analysis software for immune sequencing data. Libraries were made from TCR beta cDNA, and they carried unique molecular identifiers. cDNA molecules numbering around 500,000 came from roughly 1 to 10 million T cells. Using its own MiXCR run on the PCR reads, TCRdb lists one record per CDR3 protein. The sample has hundreds of thousands of distinct CDR3 sequences; roughly two fifths are singletons. The study, taken as a whole, reports: Same-batch preparations were strongly co-clustered by F measure. Five TRBV segments, TRBV5-6, TRBV5-1 and TRBV20-1 among them, were found more frequent in patients than controls.

This clonotype was counted a few times. Its antigen is undetermined. One end of the junction varies from germline; a read error may be responsible. The CDR3 is 17 amino acids. CDR1 and CDR2 (germline): MNHEY, SMNVEV (reference sequence). The source material was blood. The clonotype comes from a girl under 18 with multiple sclerosis. The chain employs TRBV27 and TRBJ2-1; D may be TRBD1 or TRBD2 (5 bases each). In nucleotides, the CDR3 is TGTGCCGGCAGTTTAAGACCCCCAGGGCTCGGGACGAGTGAGCAGTTCTTC. Its protein product is CAGSLRPPGLGTSEQFF.